The T cell receptor beta chain under discussion was sequenced for a study of T-cell reconstitution after alpha-beta-depleted transplantation in children. Overall study findings and caveats: At around two months after transplant, the alpha-beta T cells were reportedly derived from several hundred expanded clones that came from non-depleted graft cells. T-cell numbers and diversity, one year after transplant, stemmed largely from T cells that were newly produced.

Many counts were recorded for this clonotype. Its antigen is not known. Unique molecular identifiers were used in preparing the TCRbeta library. TCRdb called the PCR reads again in MiXCR, with one record for every CDR3 protein. The sample has around 440,000 distinct CDR3 sequences, about 10% seen once. CDR3 length: 15 residues. Trimming at V came to 1 base and at J to 3 bases, leaving 5 bases not matched to a gene. Germline CDR1 and CDR2: SGHTA and FQGNSA. The chain employs TRBV7-2 and TRBJ2-7, with TRBD2 matching over 8 bases. The sample was PBMCs, taken before TCRalphabeta/CD19-depleted stem cell transplant. The receptor's source is a child younger than 10 with inherited bone marrow failure, due to receive a stem cell transplant. The CDR3 reads CASSLVGLAGYEQYF. In DNA form, the CDR3 reads TGTGCCAGCAGCTTAGTAGGACTAGCCGGCTACGAGCAGTACTTC.